The present T cell receptor beta chain was sequenced within a study of post-analysis software for immune sequencing data. In the study overall: Recorded subtypes: relapsing-remitting, secondary progressive, progressive-relapsing; some patients unannotated. Study-wide findings and caveats: Multiple sclerosis patients showed significantly lower normalized Chao1 diversity than controls did. With TRBV5-6, TRBV5-1 and TRBV20-1 included, several TRBV segments were more frequent in patients than in controls.

Sequencing libraries made from TCR beta cDNA carried unique molecular identifiers. Each sample of about 1 to 10 million input T cells yielded roughly 500,000 cDNA molecules, so each molecule approximated one T cell. TCRdb re-called the PCR reads with MiXCR, one entry per CDR3 protein. The sample holds hundreds of thousands of distinct CDR3 sequences, 25% to 30% seen once. Of note for this clonotype: Its antigen is not identified.

Germline CDR1 reads SGHRS; CDR2 reads YFSETQ. Trimming removed 0 bases from V and 11 bases from J, with 15 bases in between. This CDR3 region has 14 residues. The chain combines TRBV5-1 with TRBJ2-1; D assignment may be TRBD1 or TRBD2 (5 bases each). The specimen sequenced was blood. The receptor comes from a girl under 18 with multiple sclerosis. The DNA for the CDR3 is TGCGCCAGCAGCTTGGCCGAGGGACGAGCGAAGCAGTTCTTC. It is translated as CASSLAEGRAKQFF.